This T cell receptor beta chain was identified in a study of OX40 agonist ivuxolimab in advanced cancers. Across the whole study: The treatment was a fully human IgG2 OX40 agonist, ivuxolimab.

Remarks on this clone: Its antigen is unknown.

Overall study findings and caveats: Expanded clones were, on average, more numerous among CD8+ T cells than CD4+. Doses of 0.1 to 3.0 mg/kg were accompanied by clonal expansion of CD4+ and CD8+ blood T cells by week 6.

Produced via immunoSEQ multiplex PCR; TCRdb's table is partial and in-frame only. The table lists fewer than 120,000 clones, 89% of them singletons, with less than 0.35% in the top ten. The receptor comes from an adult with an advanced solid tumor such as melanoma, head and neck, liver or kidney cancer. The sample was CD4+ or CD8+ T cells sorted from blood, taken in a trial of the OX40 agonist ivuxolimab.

The DNA of the CDR3 is TGTGCCAGCAGCTTAGTCAGTTTTGGAACAGGGGGCGGAAACACCATATATTTT. Translated: CASSLVSFGTGGGNTIYF. J is TRBJ1-3 and V is TRBV7-2; 9 bases match TRBD1. V was clipped by 1 base and J by 4 bases; unmatched bases: 11. Per germline, CDR1 SGHTA and CDR2 FQGNSA. The CDR3 totals 18 residues.